The clone carrying this T cell receptor (beta chain) was found many times. The antigen remains unidentified. Diagnosis relied on clinical symptoms, serum thyroxine and TRAb, thyroid ultrasound and orbital computed tomography. The data were taken from a study of T cells in Graves' hyperthyroidism and ophthalmopathy. The germline V gene encodes CDR1 SGHRS and CDR2 YFSETQ. CDR3 length: 15 amino acids. The germline V and J ends were trimmed by 4 bases and 3 bases, with 17 bases remaining between them. Broader study findings: Most thyroid clonotypes that were expanded above 0.001 also turned up in blood.

From RNA transcripts, TCR beta CDR3 regions were amplified. First-round RT-PCR with HTBI primers amplified the TCR CDR3 region. TCRdb processed the multiplex PCR reads anew with MiXCR; each CDR3 protein has one entry. The repertoire holds hundreds of thousands of distinct CDR3 sequences, with under 20% as singletons. This clonotype was obtained from a woman under 40 with Graves' hyperthyroidism. The rearrangement joins TRBV5-1 to TRBJ2-7; D possibly corresponds to TRBD2 (6 bases). The sample consisted of blood. The CDR3 bases are TGCGCCAGCAGCCAAAATGCGGGGTCATTCTACGAGCAGTACTTC. The encoded protein is CASSQNAGSFYEQYF.